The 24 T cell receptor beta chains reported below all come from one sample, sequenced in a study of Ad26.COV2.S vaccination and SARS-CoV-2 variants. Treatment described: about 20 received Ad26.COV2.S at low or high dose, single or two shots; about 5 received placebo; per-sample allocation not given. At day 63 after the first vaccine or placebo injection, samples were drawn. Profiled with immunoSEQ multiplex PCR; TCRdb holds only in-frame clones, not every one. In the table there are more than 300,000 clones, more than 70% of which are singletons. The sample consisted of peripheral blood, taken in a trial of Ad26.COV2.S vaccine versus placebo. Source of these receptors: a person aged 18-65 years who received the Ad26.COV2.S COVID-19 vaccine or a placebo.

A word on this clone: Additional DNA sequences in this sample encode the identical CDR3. This CDR3 is CASSRTSGGANTGELFF. The CDR3, as DNA: TGCGCCAGCAGCCGGACTAGCGGGGGAGCGAACACCGGGGAGCTGTTTTTT. The chain is built from TRBV5-1 and TRBJ2-2, with TRBD2 matching 13 bases. Germline V CDR1 and CDR2: SGHRS, YFSETQ. This CDR3 has 17 amino acids. Germline trimming cut 4 bases from V and 0 bases from J; bases unmatched to any gene: 3.

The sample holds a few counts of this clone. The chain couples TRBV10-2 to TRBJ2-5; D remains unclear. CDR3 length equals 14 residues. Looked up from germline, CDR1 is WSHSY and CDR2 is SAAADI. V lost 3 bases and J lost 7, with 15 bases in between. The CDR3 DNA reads TGCGCCAGCAGTGACCCCCTACCCATCGGGACCCAGTACTTC. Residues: CASSDPLPIGTQYF.

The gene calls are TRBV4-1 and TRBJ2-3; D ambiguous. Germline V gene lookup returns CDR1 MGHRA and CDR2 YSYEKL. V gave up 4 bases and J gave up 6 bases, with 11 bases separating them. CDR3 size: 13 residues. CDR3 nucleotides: TGCGCCAGCAGCCCCCGCATAGGCGATACGCAGTATTTT. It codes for CASSPRIGDTQYF.

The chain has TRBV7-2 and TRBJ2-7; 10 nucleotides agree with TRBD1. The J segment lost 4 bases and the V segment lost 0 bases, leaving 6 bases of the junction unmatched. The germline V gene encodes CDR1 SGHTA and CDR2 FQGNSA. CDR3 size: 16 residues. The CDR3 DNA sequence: TGTGCCAGCAGCTTAGCCCAGACAGGGGGCTTGTACGAGCAGTACTTC. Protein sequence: CASSLAQTGGLYEQYF.

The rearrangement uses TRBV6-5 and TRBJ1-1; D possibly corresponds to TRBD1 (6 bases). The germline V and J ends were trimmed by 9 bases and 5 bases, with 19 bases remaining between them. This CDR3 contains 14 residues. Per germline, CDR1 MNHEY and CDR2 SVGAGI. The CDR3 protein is CASRRGGAETEAFF. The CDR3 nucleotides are TGTGCCAGTCGTAGGGGGGGGGCTGAAACTGAAGCTTTCTTT.

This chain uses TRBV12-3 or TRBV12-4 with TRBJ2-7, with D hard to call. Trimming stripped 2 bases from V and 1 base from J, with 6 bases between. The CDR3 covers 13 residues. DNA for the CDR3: TGTGCCAGCAGTTTAATGGGGTCCTACGAGCAGTACTTC. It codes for CASSLMGSYEQYF.

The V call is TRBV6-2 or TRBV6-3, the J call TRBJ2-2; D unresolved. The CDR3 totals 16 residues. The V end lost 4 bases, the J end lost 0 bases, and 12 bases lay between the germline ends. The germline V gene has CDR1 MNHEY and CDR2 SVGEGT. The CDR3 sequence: CASSWRQDANTGELFF. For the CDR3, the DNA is TGTGCCAGCAGTTGGCGCCAGGATGCGAACACCGGGGAGCTGTTTTTT.

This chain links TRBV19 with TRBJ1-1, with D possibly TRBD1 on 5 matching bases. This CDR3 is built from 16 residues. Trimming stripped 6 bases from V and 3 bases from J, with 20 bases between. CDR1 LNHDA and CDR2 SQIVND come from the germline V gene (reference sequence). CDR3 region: CASSIPTRGMDTEAFF. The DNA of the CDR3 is TGTGCCAGTAGCATTCCTACGCGGGGGATGGACACTGAAGCTTTCTTT.

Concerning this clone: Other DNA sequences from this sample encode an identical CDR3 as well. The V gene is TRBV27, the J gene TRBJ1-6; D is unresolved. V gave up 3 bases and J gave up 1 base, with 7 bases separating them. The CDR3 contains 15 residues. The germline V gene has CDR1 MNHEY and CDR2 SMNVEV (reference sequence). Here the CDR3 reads CASSFQSSYNSPLHF. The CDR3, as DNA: TGTGCCAGCAGTTTTCAGTCGTCCTATAATTCACCCCTCCACTTT.

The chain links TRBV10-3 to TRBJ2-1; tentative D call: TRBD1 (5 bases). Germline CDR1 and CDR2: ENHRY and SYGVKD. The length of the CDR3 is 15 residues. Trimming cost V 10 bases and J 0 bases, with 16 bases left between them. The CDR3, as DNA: TGTGCCACCACCTCACAGGTGAGCTCCTACAATGAGCAGTTCTTC. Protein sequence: CATTSQVSSYNEQFF.

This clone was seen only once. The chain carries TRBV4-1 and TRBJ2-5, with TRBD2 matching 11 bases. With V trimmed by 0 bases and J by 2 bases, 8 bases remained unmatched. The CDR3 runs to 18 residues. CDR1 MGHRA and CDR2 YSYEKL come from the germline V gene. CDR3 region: CASSQDRGLAVSQETQYF. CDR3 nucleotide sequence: TGCGCCAGCAGCCAAGATCGGGGACTAGCGGTTTCTCAAGAGACCCAGTACTTC.

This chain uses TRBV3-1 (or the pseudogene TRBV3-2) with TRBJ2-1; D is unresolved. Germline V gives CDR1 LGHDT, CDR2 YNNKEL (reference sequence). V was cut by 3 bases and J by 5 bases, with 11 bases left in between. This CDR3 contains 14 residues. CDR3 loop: CASSQLDPHNEQFF. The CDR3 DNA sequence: TGTGCCAGCAGCCAGTTAGATCCTCACAATGAGCAGTTCTTC.

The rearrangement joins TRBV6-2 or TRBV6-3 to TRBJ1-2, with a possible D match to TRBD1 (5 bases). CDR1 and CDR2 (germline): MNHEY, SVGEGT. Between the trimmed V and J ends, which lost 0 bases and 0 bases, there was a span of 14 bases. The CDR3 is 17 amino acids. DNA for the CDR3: TGTGCCAGCAGTTACTCGGCCCGGGACGTCGCTAACTATGGCTACACCTTC. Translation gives CASSYSARDVANYGYTF.

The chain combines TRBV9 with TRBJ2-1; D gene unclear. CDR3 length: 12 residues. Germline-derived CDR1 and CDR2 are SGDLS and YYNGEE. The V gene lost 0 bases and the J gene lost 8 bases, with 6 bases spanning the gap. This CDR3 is CASSVAPHEQFF. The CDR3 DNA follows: TGTGCCAGCAGCGTAGCCCCCCATGAGCAGTTCTTC. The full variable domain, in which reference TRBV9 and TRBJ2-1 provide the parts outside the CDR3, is DSGVTQTPKHLITATGQRVTLRCSPRSGDLSVYWYQQSLDQGLQFLIQYYNGEERAKGNILERFSAQQFPDLHSELNLSSLELGDSALYFCASSVAPHEQFFGPGTRLTVL.

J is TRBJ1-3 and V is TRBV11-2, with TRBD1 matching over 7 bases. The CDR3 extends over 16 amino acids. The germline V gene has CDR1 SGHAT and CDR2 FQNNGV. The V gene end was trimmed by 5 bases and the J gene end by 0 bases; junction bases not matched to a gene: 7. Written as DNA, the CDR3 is TGTGCCAGCAGCATCACACAGGGGTACTCTGGAAACACCATATATTTT. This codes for CASSITQGYSGNTIYF.

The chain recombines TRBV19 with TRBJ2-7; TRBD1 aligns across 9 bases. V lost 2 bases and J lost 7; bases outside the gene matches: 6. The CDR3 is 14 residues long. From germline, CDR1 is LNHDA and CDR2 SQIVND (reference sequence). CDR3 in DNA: TGTGCCAGTAGTATACTAGGGACAGGGCGGGAGCAGTACTTC. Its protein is CASSILGTGREQYF.

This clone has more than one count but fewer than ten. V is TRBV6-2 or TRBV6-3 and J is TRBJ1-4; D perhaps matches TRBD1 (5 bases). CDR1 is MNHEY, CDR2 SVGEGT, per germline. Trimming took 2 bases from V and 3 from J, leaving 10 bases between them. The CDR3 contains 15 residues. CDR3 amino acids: CASSYDRDPNEKLFF. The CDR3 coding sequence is TGTGCCAGCAGTTACGACCGGGACCCTAATGAAAAACTGTTTTTT.

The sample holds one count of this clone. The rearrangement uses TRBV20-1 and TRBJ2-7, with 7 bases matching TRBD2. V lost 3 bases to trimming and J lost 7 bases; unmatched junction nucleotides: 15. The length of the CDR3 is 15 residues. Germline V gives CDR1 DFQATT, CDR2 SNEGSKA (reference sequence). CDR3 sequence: CSASRAAGDLGEQYF. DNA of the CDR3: TGCAGTGCTAGTCGTGCCGCGGGGGACCTAGGAGAGCAGTACTTC.

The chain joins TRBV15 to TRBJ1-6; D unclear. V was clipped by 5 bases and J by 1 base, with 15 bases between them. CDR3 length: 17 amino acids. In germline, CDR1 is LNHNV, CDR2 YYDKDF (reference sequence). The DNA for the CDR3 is TGTGCCACCAGCTTAGGGAACGTAGTATCCTATAATTCACCCCTCCACTTT. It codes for CATSLGNVVSYNSPLHF.

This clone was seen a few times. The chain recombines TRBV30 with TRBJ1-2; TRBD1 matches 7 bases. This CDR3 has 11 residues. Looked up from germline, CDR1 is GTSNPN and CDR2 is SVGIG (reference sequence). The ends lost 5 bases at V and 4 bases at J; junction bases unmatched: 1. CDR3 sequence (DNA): TGTGCCTGGGGACAGGCCTATGGCTACACCTTC. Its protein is CAWGQAYGYTF.

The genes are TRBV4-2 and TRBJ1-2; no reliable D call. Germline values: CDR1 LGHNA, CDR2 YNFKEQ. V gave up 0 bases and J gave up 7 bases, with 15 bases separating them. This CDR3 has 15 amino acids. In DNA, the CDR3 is TGTGCCAGCAGCCAAGAGGTCGCCGGCTATTCTGGCTACACCTTC. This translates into CASSQEVAGYSGYTF.

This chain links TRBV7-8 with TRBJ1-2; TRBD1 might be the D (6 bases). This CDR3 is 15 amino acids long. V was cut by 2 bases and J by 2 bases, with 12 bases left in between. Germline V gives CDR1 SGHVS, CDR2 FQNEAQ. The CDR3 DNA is TGTGCCAGCAGCTTAAAAGGACAGTGGAACTATGGCTACACCTTC. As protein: CASSLKGQWNYGYTF.

The CDR3 DNA is TGTGCCAGCAGATCCGGGCCCTACGAGCAGTACTTC. This sequence encodes CASRSGPYEQYF. This chain uses TRBV6-5 with TRBJ2-7; D is uncertain. Germline V gene data show CDR1 as MNHEY and CDR2 as SVGAGI. The V end lost 6 bases, the J end lost 2 bases, and 8 bases lay between the germline ends. The CDR3 has 12 amino acids.

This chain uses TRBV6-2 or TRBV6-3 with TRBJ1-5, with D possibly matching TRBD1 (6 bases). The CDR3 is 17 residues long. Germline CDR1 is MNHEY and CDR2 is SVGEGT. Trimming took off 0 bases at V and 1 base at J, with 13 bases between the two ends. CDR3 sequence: CASSYSVGGLSNQPQHF. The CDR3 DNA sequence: TGTGCCAGCAGTTACTCGGTAGGGGGGCTAAGCAATCAGCCCCAGCATTTT.